This is a list of T cell receptor beta chains from one sample in a study of blood T cell repertoires in COVID-19. Using immunoSEQ multiplex PCR, the repertoire was profiled, and TCRdb retains in-frame clones only, with some absent. The top ten hold over 9% of the sample, which has some 300,000 clones, roughly 91% seen once. Sequenced sample: PBMCs or T cells enriched from blood (not recorded which). The receptors stem from a woman aged 25 to 39 who had recovered from COVID-19. Both conserved end residues are part of each CDR3. D genes are given only for firm matches. Only part of the rows carry a size: once, few, many, or a class if the clone is expanded.

V	D	J	size	CDR3	DNA
TRBV6-5	.	TRBJ1-1	.	CASSYVNSRHTEAFF	TGTGCCAGCAGTTACGTGAACAGCCGGCACACTGAAGCTTTCTTT
TRBV7-2	TRBD2	TRBJ2-5	.	CASKTSEYQETQYF	TGTGCCAGCAAAACTAGCGAGTACCAAGAGACCCAGTACTTC
TRBV27	.	TRBJ1-3	.	CASRKGDILSGNTIYF	TGTGCCAGCAGAAAAGGGGACATCCTCTCTGGAAACACCATATATTTT
TRBV27	TRBD2	TRBJ2-1	.	CASSRTSGTSRYNEQFF	TGTGCCAGCAGCCGCACATCCGGGACTAGCAGATACAATGAGCAGTTCTTC
TRBV7-9	TRBD1	TRBJ1-2	.	CASSTQGQGRYGYTF	TGTGCCAGCAGCACCCAGGGACAGGGACGCTATGGCTACACCTTC
TRBV6-5	.	TRBJ2-5	.	CASSWSGVGETQYF	TGTGCCAGCAGTTGGTCCGGGGTGGGAGAGACCCAGTACTTC
TRBV2	TRBD2	TRBJ2-1	.	CASSREGLAGYFQFF	TGTGCCAGCAGTAGAGAGGGACTAGCGGGATACTTCCAGTTCTTC
TRBV7-9	TRBD1	TRBJ2-7	.	CASSGTGSSYEQYF	TGTGCCAGCAGTGGGACAGGGAGCTCCTACGAGCAGTACTTC
TRBV4-1	TRBD2	TRBJ2-1	.	CASRSTGTSYNEQFF	TGCGCCAGCAGAAGTACAGGGACTAGTTACAATGAGCAGTTCTTC
TRBV28	TRBD1	TRBJ2-2	once	CASSLPGQGLNGELFF	TGTGCCAGCAGCTTACCGGGACAGGGTTTAAACGGGGAGCTGTTTTTT
TRBV4-2	TRBD2	TRBJ2-3	.	CASSQAGAGGPVDTQYF	TGTGCCAGCAGCCAAGCAGGAGCGGGAGGGCCGGTAGATACGCAGTATTTT
TRBV2	TRBD2	TRBJ2-2	.	CASSRDLAGGLFGELFF	TGTGCCAGCAGCCGCGACCTAGCGGGAGGGCTTTTCGGGGAGCTGTTTTTT
TRBV4-1	TRBD1	TRBJ2-1	.	CASSEPGQGSFF	TGCGCCAGCAGCGAACCAGGACAGGGGTCGTTCTTC
TRBV10-2	.	TRBJ2-7	.	CASSDPLGSVTYEQYF	TGCGCCAGCAGTGACCCCCTTGGGAGCGTAACCTACGAGCAGTACTTC
TRBV20-1	.	TRBJ1-2	.	CSASLERVYGYTF	TGCAGTGCTAGTTTAGAGAGAGTCTATGGCTACACCTTC
TRBV27	TRBD1	TRBJ1-2	.	CASSQCSRDRGDCNYGYTF	TGTGCCAGCAGTCAATGCTCCCGGGACAGGGGTGATTGTAACTATGGCTACACCTTC
TRBV7-2	TRBD2	TRBJ2-3	.	CASSAGLAGGKRTQYF	TGTGCCAGCAGCGCGGGACTAGCGGGAGGGAAACGTACGCAGTATTTT
TRBV11-2	TRBD1	TRBJ2-5	.	CASSRTGRQETQYF	TGTGCCAGCAGCCGGACAGGGAGGCAAGAGACCCAGTACTTC
TRBV24-1	.	TRBJ2-1	.	CATSEVRGNYNEQFF	TGTGCCACCAGTGAAGTGCGGGGAAACTACAATGAGCAGTTCTTC
TRBV5-4	TRBD2	TRBJ2-1	.	CASSSGLARDEQFF	TGTGCCAGCAGCTCGGGACTAGCGAGGGATGAGCAGTTCTTC
TRBV19	TRBD1	TRBJ2-7	.	CASSQGARGYEQYF	TGTGCCAGTAGTCAGGGGGCGCGGGGCTACGAGCAGTACTTC
TRBV3-1/TRBV3-2	TRBD2	TRBJ2-7	.	CASRRGSSSYEQYF	TGTGCCAGCAGACGCGGGAGCAGCTCCTACGAGCAGTACTTC
TRBV11-2	.	TRBJ1-2	.	CASSHTSLLGLKANYGYTF	TGTGCCAGCAGCCACACTAGCCTTTTGGGACTCAAGGCTAACTATGGCTACACCTTC
TRBV10-3	.	TRBJ2-4	.	CAISEAERSIQYF	TGTGCCATCAGTGAGGCAGAGCGAAGCATTCAGTACTTC
TRBV5-1	TRBD1	TRBJ1-1	.	CAPWDSRKGGGDTFF	TGCGCCCCCTGGGACAGTAGGAAGGGAGGTGGGGATACTTTCTTT
TRBV28	TRBD1	TRBJ1-1	once	CASSLGQGATEAFF	TGTGCCAGCAGTTTGGGACAGGGGGCCACTGAAGCTTTCTTT
TRBV4-1	.	TRBJ1-1	.	CASSQPRVRVGNTEAFF	TGCGCCAGCAGCCAACCCCGAGTGCGGGTAGGTAACACTGAAGCTTTCTTT
TRBV7-9	.	TRBJ2-7	.	CASSPPLYWGHNYEQYF	TGTGCCAGCAGCCCCCCCTTGTATTGGGGCCACAACTACGAGCAGTACTTC
TRBV28	TRBD2	TRBJ2-2	.	CASSPRGVSAGELFF	TGTGCCAGCAGCCCTCGGGGGGTTAGCGCCGGGGAGCTGTTTTTT
TRBV4-2	TRBD1	TRBJ1-6	once	CASSQVLGTDRGNSPLHF	TGTGCCAGCAGCCAAGTTTTGGGGACCGACAGGGGGAATTCACCCCTCCACTTT
TRBV11-2	.	TRBJ2-7	.	CASGGNSYEQYF	TGTGCCAGCGGAGGGAACTCCTACGAGCAGTACTTC
TRBV4-2	.	TRBJ1-6	.	CASSQDRGPYNSPLHF	TGTGCCAGCAGCCAAGATAGGGGCCCCTATAATTCACCCCTCCACTTT
TRBV19	TRBD1	TRBJ1-6	.	CASRWQGGKSSPLHF	TGTGCCAGTAGGTGGCAGGGGGGCAAGAGTTCACCCCTCCACTTT
TRBV18	TRBD2	TRBJ2-7	.	CASSTTSGTMRFGDEQYF	TGTGCCAGCTCAACAACCTCCGGGACTATGCGTTTCGGGGACGAGCAGTACTTC
TRBV7-6	TRBD2	TRBJ2-3	.	CASSYFLAGGSTDTQYF	TGTGCCAGCAGCTATTTTCTAGCGGGAGGGAGCACAGATACGCAGTATTTT
TRBV13	TRBD2	TRBJ2-1	.	CASNRPSSGRVSSSYNEQFF	TGTGCCAGCAACCGCCCGTCTAGCGGGAGGGTAAGTAGCTCCTACAATGAGCAGTTCTTC
TRBV20-1	TRBD1	TRBJ1-1	.	CSASRDRPEAFF	TGCAGTGCTAGTCGGGACAGACCTGAAGCTTTCTTT
TRBV29-1	TRBD1	TRBJ2-7	.	CSAGQGNSEQYF	TGCAGCGCGGGACAGGGGAATAGCGAGCAGTACTTC
TRBV18	.	TRBJ2-3	.	CASLFLAADTQYF	TGTGCCAGCTTGTTCCTGGCCGCCGATACGCAGTATTTT
TRBV29-1	.	TRBJ2-7	.	CSVTGSYEQYF	TGCAGCGTGACAGGCTCCTACGAGCAGTACTTC
TRBV19	.	TRBJ2-1	.	CASNPQGYYNEQFF	TGTGCCAGTAATCCCCAGGGATACTACAATGAGCAGTTCTTC
TRBV7-9	TRBD2	TRBJ2-7	few	CASSLTGLALSEQYF	TGTGCCAGCAGCTTAACGGGACTAGCCCTTAGCGAGCAGTACTTC
TRBV28	TRBD1	TRBJ1-1	.	CASSWDRTPETNTEAFF	TGTGCCAGCAGTTGGGACAGGACCCCAGAAACGAACACTGAAGCTTTCTTT
TRBV28	TRBD2	TRBJ2-7	few	CASSFYFLGGAYEQYF	TGTGCCAGCAGTTTTTATTTCTTGGGGGGGGCCTACGAGCAGTACTTC
TRBV6-1	TRBD1	TRBJ1-3	.	CASSARDRGAGNTIYF	TGTGCCAGCAGTGCCCGGGACAGGGGGGCTGGAAACACCATATATTTT
TRBV27	.	TRBJ1-1	once	CASSLSRRVTEAFF	TGTGCCAGCAGTTTATCACGGAGGGTCACTGAAGCTTTCTTT
TRBV6-5	TRBD1	TRBJ1-6	.	CASSYVGGSLDSPLHF	TGTGCCAGCAGTTACGTAGGGGGCTCCCTGGATTCACCCCTCCACTTT
TRBV4-3	.	TRBJ2-2	once	CASSDYLGLGATGELFF	TGCGCCAGCAGCGATTACTTGGGGCTAGGAGCCACCGGGGAGCTGTTTTTT
TRBV6-4	TRBD2	TRBJ2-7	.	CASSELAGESYEQYF	TGTGCCAGCAGTGAGCTAGCGGGAGAGTCCTACGAGCAGTACTTC
TRBV27	.	TRBJ1-2	.	CASSLSSSNYGYTF	TGTGCCAGCAGTTTGTCTAGCTCTAACTATGGCTACACCTTC
TRBV7-9	TRBD2	TRBJ2-1	.	CASSFPMTSGRDPEQFF	TGTGCCAGCAGCTTCCCGATGACTAGCGGGAGGGATCCTGAGCAGTTCTTC
TRBV4-1	TRBD1	TRBJ2-3	.	CASSQQQGSGIDTQYF	TGCGCCAGCAGCCAACAACAGGGGAGTGGAATAGATACGCAGTATTTT
TRBV7-9	TRBD1	TRBJ1-1	.	CASSSSSGTGEGAFF	TGTGCCAGCAGCTCGAGCTCTGGGACAGGGGAAGGAGCTTTCTTT
TRBV5-8	TRBD1	TRBJ2-1	few	CASSSPGTGAYNEQFF	TGTGCCAGCAGCTCACCCGGGACAGGGGCCTACAATGAGCAGTTCTTC
TRBV7-8	.	TRBJ1-2	.	CASSVMGGFNYGYTF	TGTGCCAGCAGCGTAATGGGGGGGTTCAACTATGGCTACACCTTC